This TCR beta chain was documented in a study of blood T cells in healthy people across ages. Through a sample-barcoded 5' primer and a J-beta primer mix, a second PCR was run for roughly 6 to 11 cycles. Each cDNA molecule carried a tag from a template-switch adaptor that contained 12 random nucleotides. In TCRdb, the 5' RACE reads were re-called with MiXCR into one record per CDR3 protein. The sample has about 670,000 distinct CDR3 sequences, approximately 40% seen once. The study recruited healthy Caucasian donors from Russia who were aged about 6 to 90. This clonotype was recorded a few times. Looked up from germline, CDR1 is DFQATT and CDR2 is SNEGSKA (reference sequence). The CDR3 spans 12 residues.

Sequencing was carried out using blood. This receptor was obtained from an elderly man in good health. The chain uses TRBV20-1 and TRBJ2-7; unclear D gene. Near its end, the DNA agrees better with TRBJ2-4, so the J call may be wrong. CDR3 sequence reads: CSAPIGTNIQYF. The CDR3, as DNA: TGCAGTGCTCCGATCGGTACCAACATTCAGTACTTC.